The rows below give T cell receptor beta chains drawn from one sample of a study of blood T cell repertoires in COVID-19. Produced via immunoSEQ multiplex PCR; TCRdb's table is partial and in-frame only. The data hold about 380,000 clones, with about 90% observed a single time. Sequenced: PBMCs or T cells enriched from blood (not recorded which). All receptors come from a woman in her 30s who had recovered from COVID-19. CDR3s include the opening cysteine and the closing phenylalanine or tryptophan. The D gene is left open where the match is weak. Where a row states a size, it is once, few, many or the class of an expanded clone; other rows omit it.

TGTGCCAGCGAGAGCTCTGGGGCCAACGTCCTGACTTTC	CASESSGANVLTF	NA	TRBV19	TRBJ2-6	NA
TGCGCCAGCAGCTTAGTCCCACAGGTGGGTCAGCCCCAGCATTTT	CASSLVPQVGQPQHF	NA	TRBV5-1	TRBJ1-5	NA
TGTGCCAGCCACGGGCCGGGGGGCGGCAATCAGCCCCAGCATTTT	CASHGPGGGNQPQHF	NA	TRBV28	TRBJ1-5	NA
TGTGCCAGCAGCTTAGCAGGACTCCAAGAGACCCAGTACTTC	CASSLAGLQETQYF	NA	TRBV11-2	TRBJ2-5	NA
TGTGCCAGCAGCCCTGACAGGGCTAACTATGGCTACACCTTC	CASSPDRANYGYTF	few	TRBV13	TRBJ1-2	TRBD1
TGTGCCAGCAGCCAACTAGCGGGAGTGTACGAGCAGTACTTC	CASSQLAGVYEQYF	NA	TRBV6-5	TRBJ2-7	TRBD2
TGTGCCACGTTTCGAGAAGGGAGGAACACTGAAGCTTTCTTT	CATFREGRNTEAFF	once	TRBV15	TRBJ1-1	NA
TGTGCCTGTACGGGGGGCCGTCAGTTCTTC	CACTGGRQFF	NA	TRBV30	TRBJ2-1	NA
TGTGCCAGCAGCCGGTCCAACCACCAGCGGGAGGGCTACAATGAGCAGTTCTTC	CASSRSNHQREGYNEQFF	NA	TRBV4-2	TRBJ2-1	TRBD2
TGTGCCAGCAGCTTAAGACAGGGGGCGGGCACTGAAGCTTTCTTT	CASSLRQGAGTEAFF	NA	TRBV7-2	TRBJ1-1	TRBD1
TGTGCCAGCAGCCCCTGGGTAGGGGTTAATACGAACACTGAAGCTTTCTTT	CASSPWVGVNTNTEAFF	NA	TRBV5-5	TRBJ1-1	NA
TGTGCCAGTAGTATAGGTAGCGGAGTCATCTCCTACGAGCAGTACTTC	CASSIGSGVISYEQYF	once	TRBV19	TRBJ2-7	NA
TGTGCCACCAGTGACGGACAGGGTGGGGAAGAGACCCAGTACTTC	CATSDGQGGEETQYF	NA	TRBV24-1	TRBJ2-5	TRBD1
TGTGCCAGCAGCTTGCGGGGGGTGATCTACAATGAGCAGTTCTTC	CASSLRGVIYNEQFF	NA	TRBV11-2	TRBJ2-1	TRBD2
TGTGCCAGCAGCCGCCTCGGGGGGGACCAAGAGACCCAGTACTTC	CASSRLGGDQETQYF	NA	TRBV3-1/TRBV3-2	TRBJ2-5	TRBD2
TGTGCCAGCAGCCAGAGGGGACTGAGCACAGATACGCAGTATTTT	CASSQRGLSTDTQYF	NA	TRBV3-1/TRBV3-2	TRBJ2-3	NA
TGTGCCAGCTCACCAATGGGACTAGCGGCCGCCGGGGAGCTGTTTTTT	CASSPMGLAAAGELFF	NA	TRBV18	TRBJ2-2	TRBD2
TGTGCCAGCACCACAGGGCGGGCAGATACGCAGTATTTT	CASTTGRADTQYF	NA	TRBV28	TRBJ2-3	NA
TGTGCCAGCACCCCCACAAGGGGACAGCATTACAATGAGCAGTTCTTC	CASTPTRGQHYNEQFF	few	TRBV7-8	TRBJ2-1	TRBD1
TGCAGCGTAACCCGGGACTCAGAAACTAATGAAAAACTGTTTTTT	CSVTRDSETNEKLFF	NA	TRBV29-1	TRBJ1-4	NA
TGTGCCACCACCGACAGGGCCAACATTCAGTACTTC	CATTDRANIQYF	NA	TRBV2	TRBJ2-4	TRBD1
TGTGCCAGCAGCCCGGCCGGGACAGGGGACAATGAGCAGTTCTTC	CASSPAGTGDNEQFF	NA	TRBV7-8	TRBJ2-1	TRBD1